A selection of T cell receptor beta chains follows, all from one sample in a study of T cell responses to AZD1222 COVID-19 vaccine. Assay: immunoSEQ multiplex PCR; the TCRdb copy retains only in-frame clones and omits some. The sample records 150,000 to 160,000 clones, 85% to 90% being singletons. The material sequenced was peripheral blood, taken on day 0 of MenACWY control vaccination. These receptors all stem from an adult in good health. The conserved cysteine and the conserved F or W are not part of the CDR3 here. Fields, in order: CDR3 length, V gene, J gene, CDR3 protein.

9	TRBV20-1	TRBJ1-3	SASSGNTIY
13	TRBV5-4	TRBJ1-2	ASSLYGTGVYGYT
14	TRBV11-2	TRBJ1-1	ASSLIRGALNTEAF
13	TRBV6-5	TRBJ1-6	ASSYSQGLNSPLH
15	TRBV18	TRBJ1-5	ASSPASLTGNNQPQH
13	TRBV13	TRBJ2-1	ASSSTTGWSNEQF
12	TRBV5-8	TRBJ2-1	ASSLVGSYNEQF
15	TRBV11-2	TRBJ1-5	ASSSGRSPVGNQPQH
15	TRBV7-2	TRBJ1-2	ASSLAYRGAANYGYT
13	TRBV29-1	TRBJ2-1	SVDGLAGRGNEQF
13	TRBV5-4	TRBJ2-5	ASSLGSLGLETQY
15	TRBV18	TRBJ2-2	ASSPPSSRGASGELF
13	TRBV4-1	TRBJ1-3	APTRPGQGKDTIY
12	TRBV6-5	TRBJ1-2	ASSWGTGNYGYT
11	TRBV5-4	TRBJ2-7	ASSPVESYEQY
10	TRBV2	TRBJ1-6	ASRLTRTPLH
11	TRBV2	TRBJ1-2	ASKRQSIYGYT
15	TRBV27	TRBJ1-4	ASSLSGTRWGNEKLF
10	TRBV2	TRBJ2-7	ASRLVLDEQY
15	TRBV27	TRBJ2-1	ASSPFGLAAIYNEQF
14	TRBV28	TRBJ1-3	ASSPTGQGHGNTIY
14	TRBV5-6	TRBJ1-6	ASSLSIGGINSPLH
10	TRBV5-5	TRBJ1-5	ASSLYGQPQH
12	TRBV27	TRBJ2-7	ASRRSGTGNEQY
16	TRBV2	TRBJ1-5	ASSLTGEPIRGNQPQH
12	TRBV18	TRBJ2-3	ASSPRTGTDTQY
13	TRBV10-2	TRBJ1-1	ASTQTRGRDTEAF
12	TRBV10-1	TRBJ1-1	ASRYNLGATEAF
11	TRBV3-1/TRBV3-2	TRBJ1-5	ASSQDRNQPQH
10	TRBV29-1	TRBJ2-1	SGYTPPNEQF
12	TRBV7-8	TRBJ1-2	ASSSTGGYYGYT
16	TRBV5-1	TRBJ2-2	ASSPGLAGGGFSGELF
11	TRBV5-6	TRBJ2-7	ASSILVSYEQY
12	TRBV27	TRBJ1-5	ASSKQGQNQPQH
13	TRBV5-1	TRBJ2-5	ASSLSGERAETQY
10	TRBV12-3/TRBV12-4	TRBJ1-2	ASSLGVRGNT
12	TRBV9	TRBJ2-3	ARNRSAGNHTQY
15	TRBV15	TRBJ2-7	ATSRDGTGTTFYEQY
12	TRBV2	TRBJ1-5	ASRGGQGAQPQH
11	TRBV12-3/TRBV12-4	TRBJ1-3	ASSKTVGNTIY
11	TRBV6-4	TRBJ1-2	ASTPGTGFGYT
17	TRBV19	TRBJ1-2	ASSLPTGTGGKSNYGYT
11	TRBV19	TRBJ1-1	ASSIPGYTEAF
9	TRBV2	TRBJ1-2	ASSTGGALR
11	TRBV5-4	TRBJ1-2	ASSSTGPYGYT
13	TRBV24-1	TRBJ1-2	ATSDPTGGIGGYT
13	TRBV5-1	TRBJ1-1	ASSLNPGMNTEAF
11	TRBV7-9	TRBJ2-5	ASSLSGLETQY
10	TRBV28	TRBJ1-5	ASSSGAQPQH
14	TRBV10-3	TRBJ1-6	AISERGNRDNSPLH
11	TRBV30	TRBJ1-2	ARSTAPNYGYT
12	TRBV11-1	TRBJ1-1	ASSPGQGGTEAF
11	TRBV6-6	TRBJ2-7	ASRTGLVYEQY
16	TRBV7-6	TRBJ2-2	ASSLEHSAAVNTGELF